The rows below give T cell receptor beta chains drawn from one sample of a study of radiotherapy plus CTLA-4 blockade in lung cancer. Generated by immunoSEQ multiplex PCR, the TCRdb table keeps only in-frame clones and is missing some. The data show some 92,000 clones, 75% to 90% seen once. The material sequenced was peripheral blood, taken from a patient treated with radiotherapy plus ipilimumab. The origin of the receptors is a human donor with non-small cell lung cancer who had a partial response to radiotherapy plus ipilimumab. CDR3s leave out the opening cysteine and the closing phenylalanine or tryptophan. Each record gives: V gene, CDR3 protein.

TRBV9,ASSVGPGGASGSLRETQY
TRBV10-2,ASISAGGDSPLH
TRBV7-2,ASSLVLGLAEEQY
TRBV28,ASSLGTEARQPQH
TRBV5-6,ASSLRGELF
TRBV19,ASKPGGLYEQY
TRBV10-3,AISVGQVGGTQY
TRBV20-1,SARLPPQH
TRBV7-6,ASSLAGGYEQY
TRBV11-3,ASSLDQGWNEQF
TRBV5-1,ASSRLAGAQETQY
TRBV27,ASSRGGPGNEQF
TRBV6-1,ASNRGRGEKLF
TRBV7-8,ASSLTRTGTSGRDKQF
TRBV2,ASRRAVGSLNTEAF
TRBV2,ASSAGLAAEQF
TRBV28,ASSPTTSPGETQY
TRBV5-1,ASSPGTSGRGNIQY
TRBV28,ASSLRASGKREQY
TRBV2,ASGLVGATEAF
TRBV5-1,ASSLAGSGGELF
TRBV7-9,ASSPATTSGGQETQY
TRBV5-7,ASSLGAAGAWDEQF
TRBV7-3,ASSTKGGTDTQY
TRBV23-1,ATSRDRVTKGNTIY
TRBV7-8,ASSFGTGGFDEKLF
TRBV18,ASSTIIQAAEKLF
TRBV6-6,ASTKERDRGIHEQY
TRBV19,ASFGQVGGTEAF
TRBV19,ASSPRTGGSIADTQY
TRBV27,ASSFRGLNEQF
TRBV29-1,SAQRAESSYEQY
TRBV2,ASNLRQGHQPQH